This is a list of T cell receptor beta chains from one sample in a study of blood T cell repertoires in COVID-19. Clones were sequenced by immunoSEQ multiplex PCR, and TCRdb holds only the in-frame ones, with some missing. The sample lists about 120,000 clones; 65% to 85% were seen once. The sequencing sample was made of peripheral blood. The receptors derive from a woman between 65 and 79 years old with acute or convalescent COVID-19. Each CDR3 is given with its conserved first and last residue. The order of the fields is clone size, D gene, V gene, J gene, CDR3 DNA, CDR3 protein. A D gene is named only where the DNA matches it firmly. The listing skips clone size in some rows; elsewhere it reads once, few, many or a size class.

NA	NA	TRBV27	TRBJ1-4	TGTGCCAGCAGTTTATCGGACAACCGCGAAAAACTGTTTTTT	CASSLSDNREKLFF
NA	TRBD2	TRBV6-2/TRBV6-3	TRBJ2-7	TGTGCCAGCAGTTACTCGCGGCTAGCGGGGGCAGGGGAGCAGTACTTC	CASSYSRLAGAGEQYF
NA	NA	TRBV2	TRBJ2-5	TGTGCCAGCAGTGAAGGGCAGACCCAGTACTTC	CASSEGQTQYF
few	NA	TRBV9	TRBJ2-7	TGTGCCAGCAGCGTAGATCCAGGCACAGGGAAATACGAGCAGTACTTC	CASSVDPGTGKYEQYF
NA	TRBD2	TRBV7-3	TRBJ2-7	TGTGCCAGCAGCTTGACTAGCACGTACGAGCAGTACTTC	CASSLTSTYEQYF
NA	TRBD1	TRBV6-5	TRBJ1-6	TGTGCCAGCAGGGGACAGGGCGGAAATTCACCCCTCCACTTT	CASRGQGGNSPLHF
NA	NA	TRBV4-1	TRBJ1-5	TGCGCCAGCAGCCAAGATAGCGCGGTCGGAGGCAATCAGCCCCAGCATTTT	CASSQDSAVGGNQPQHF
NA	TRBD1	TRBV5-1	TRBJ1-1	TGCGCCAGCAGCGGGACAGTGAACACTGAAGCTTTCTTT	CASSGTVNTEAFF
NA	TRBD1	TRBV4-3	TRBJ2-5	TGCGCCAGCAGCATGAACAGGGGGCGGGAGACCCAGTACTTC	CASSMNRGRETQYF
NA	TRBD2	TRBV7-9	TRBJ2-1	TGTGCCAGCAGCACCCTACTAGCGGTTACCTACAATGAGCAGTTCTTC	CASSTLLAVTYNEQFF
once	NA	TRBV29-1	TRBJ2-1	TGCGGACACACAGGGAATCTCTCCTACAATGAGCAGTTCTTC	CGHTGNLSYNEQFF
NA	TRBD1	TRBV7-2	TRBJ1-2	TGTGCCAGCAGCTGGAGTCAGACAGGGCCGTATGGCTACACCTTC	CASSWSQTGPYGYTF
NA	NA	TRBV12-3/TRBV12-4	TRBJ1-1	TGTGCCAGCAGGCCGACAGTTAACACTGAAGCTTTCTTT	CASRPTVNTEAFF
NA	TRBD1	TRBV10-3	TRBJ1-6	TGTGCCATCAGTCCGGGACAGGGATATTCACCCCTCCACTTT	CAISPGQGYSPLHF
NA	NA	TRBV12-3/TRBV12-4	TRBJ1-1	TGTGCCAGCAGCCTGCGGGGGTTCACTGAAGCTTTCTTT	CASSLRGFTEAFF
NA	TRBD1	TRBV3-1/TRBV3-2	TRBJ1-2	TGTGCCAGCAGCAACTCAGAGACAGGGGGTCGAGGCTACACCTTC	CASSNSETGGRGYTF